Below, one TCR beta chain is given with its context. Antigen: not known. These data belong to a study of cytomegalovirus exposure and HLA in healthy donors. Study results and caveats: What a later analysis showed was that several of the most significant clusters appeared linked to common viral pathogens.

This PCR relied on a set of 60 Vbeta primers and 13 Jbeta primers. Profiled with immunoSEQ multiplex PCR; TCRdb holds only in-frame clones, not every one. Its clone listing holds 150,000 to 200,000 clones. This clonotype was obtained from a man younger than 40 in good health and CMV-seronegative. Input material: PBMCs.

The CDR3 region has the DNA TGTGCCAGCAGGGCGGGGCCCTACGAGCAGTACTTC. This translates into CASRAGPYEQYF. The chain carries TRBV7-9 and TRBJ2-7, with a tentative D call TRBD2 (6 bases). V dropped 6 bases and J dropped 2 bases, with 8 bases sitting between them. CDR3 length: 12 amino acids. Germline loops: CDR1 SEHNR, CDR2 FQNEAQ (reference sequence).